The clone carrying this TCR beta chain came up once. Antigen unknown. The sample originates from a study of shared clonotypes between healthy human individuals. General observations from the study: Owing to a small donor count, the genetic and exposure-history diversity represented was limited. Across a handful of donors, naive CD4 shared roughly 5%, naive CD8 approximately 3.5%, memory CD4 2.3%, memory CD8 0.4%.

Using immunoSEQ multiplex PCR, the repertoire was profiled, and TCRdb retains in-frame clones only, with some absent. The sample yields 650,000 to 700,000 clones, 90% seen once. Sequenced sample: memory CD8+ T cells from PBMCs. Subset denoted: CD45RO+ cells pooled with CCR7-negative TemRA cells. The sequence was collected from a man between 18 and 29 years old in good health. Some clones in this sample may be carry-over from other donors' samples.

The DNA for the CDR3 is TGTGCCAGCAGCCCGACGAAGGGCAGGTGGTACATAGTTAAGAACACCGGGGAGCTGTTTTTT. This encodes CASSPTKGRWYIVKNTGELFF. J is TRBJ2-2 and V is TRBV7-6; no clear D gene. CDR1 SGHVS and CDR2 FNYEAQ come from the germline V gene. Trimming pared 5 bases from V and 1 base from J, leaving 29 bases between. This CDR3 comprises 21 residues.